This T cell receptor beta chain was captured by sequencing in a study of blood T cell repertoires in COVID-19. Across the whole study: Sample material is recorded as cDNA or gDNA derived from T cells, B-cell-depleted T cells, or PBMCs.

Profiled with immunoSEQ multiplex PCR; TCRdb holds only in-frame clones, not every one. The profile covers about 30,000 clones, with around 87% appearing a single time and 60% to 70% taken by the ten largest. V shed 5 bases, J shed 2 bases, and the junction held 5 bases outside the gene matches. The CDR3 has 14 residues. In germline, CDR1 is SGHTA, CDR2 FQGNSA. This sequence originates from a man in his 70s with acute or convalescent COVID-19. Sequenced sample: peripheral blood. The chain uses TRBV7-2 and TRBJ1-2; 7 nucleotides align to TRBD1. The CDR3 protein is CASSQTGRNYGYTF. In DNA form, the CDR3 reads TGTGCCAGCAGCCAGACAGGGAGAAACTATGGCTACACCTTC.